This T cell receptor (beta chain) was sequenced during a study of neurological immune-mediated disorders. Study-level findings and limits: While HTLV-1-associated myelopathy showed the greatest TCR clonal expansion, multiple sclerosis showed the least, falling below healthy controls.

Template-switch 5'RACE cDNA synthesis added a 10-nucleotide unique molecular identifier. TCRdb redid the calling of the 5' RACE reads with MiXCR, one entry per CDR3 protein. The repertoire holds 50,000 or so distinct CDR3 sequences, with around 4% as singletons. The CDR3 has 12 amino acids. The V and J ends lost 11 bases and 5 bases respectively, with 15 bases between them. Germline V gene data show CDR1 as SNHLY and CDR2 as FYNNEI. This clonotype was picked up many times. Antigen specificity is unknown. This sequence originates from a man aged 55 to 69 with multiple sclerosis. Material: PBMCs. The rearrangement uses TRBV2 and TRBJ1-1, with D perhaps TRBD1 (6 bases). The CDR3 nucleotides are TGTGCCGGGACTACAGGGATTACTGAAGCTTTCTTT. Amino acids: CAGTTGITEAFF.